Included here is one TCR beta chain sequence, with context. A single count supports this clonotype. The target of this receptor is not known. No much larger clone exists at a distance of one base, and base qualities are not known. One read alone is weak evidence. RNA was extracted using the RNeasy kit, and about 0.45 to 1 ug of the RNA was reverse transcribed with random hexamers. TCR beta CDR3 regions were amplified with the immunoSEQ multiplex PCR assay covering 54 Vbeta and 13 Jbeta segments. To correct PCR amplification bias, a synthetic template baseline was used for both primer optimization and computational correction. Per the source publication's procedure: Reads were assigned to V, D and J genes according to IMGT and analyzed in immunoSEQ Analyzer, with only productive sequences retained. Clonality was computed as one minus Shannon entropy normalized by log2 of the number of productive unique sequences. For each patient and control, public and private clones were evaluated within the 100 most prevalent clones. Clones were defined as Susac-specific when absent from the healthy and MS cohorts, from 1,000 to 1,100 published viral clones and from other ImmuneACCESS disease sequences. In TCRdb, the public reads were trimmed at Q25 with fastp and aligned with MiXCR, with productive beta chains retained. Each CDR3 protein appears once, grouped with its most common genes and DNA. These V and J calls rely on TCRdb rather than the paper's analysis. The sample table holds about 250,000 distinct CDR3 sequences, of which around 93% were seen once. The top ten clones comprise around 0.07% of the sample.

This record comes from a study of CD8 T cells in Susac syndrome (dated by TCRdb to between 2017 and 2020). Regarding the complete study: Whether CD8+ T cell activation and differentiation in Susac syndrome was antigen driven was tested using repertoire sequencing. Here is what the overall study found, with its caveats: The study acknowledged that relatively few individuals were included in the TCR sequencing and HLA analysis.

CDR1 SGHVS and CDR2 FNYEAQ were looked up in the germline V gene. CDR3 length: 15 amino acids, cysteine to phenylalanine. Only the CDR3 portion is preserved as DNA: 45 bases, with reading frame beginning at the first base. V loses 2 bases of germline sequence and J loses 5 bases, and the interval between the two ends is 15 bases. Peripheral blood CD8+ and CD4+ T cells from healthy donors, Susac syndrome patients and multiple sclerosis patients were profiled using high-throughput TCR beta sequencing. Multiple sclerosis controls were treatment-naive patients with stable or active relapsing-remitting disease fulfilling revised McDonald criteria. Bulk CD8+ and CD4+ T cells were purified by magnetic negative isolation, while CD8+ TEMRA cells were enriched using FACS. Blood was collected in EDTA tubes and processed within 24 hours, with PBMCs isolated through density gradient centrifugation. PBMCs destined for TCR sequencing were cryopreserved in liquid nitrogen and later thawed in a 37 °C water bath. The sorted or isolated CD4+, CD8+ and CD8+ TEMRA cells had a purity of 90% or higher.

This chain is built from TRBV7-6 and TRBJ1-1; TRBD1 could be the D gene, as 5 bases match. This receptor was taken from a human donor with multiple sclerosis. The sample comprised CD4+ T cells from PBMCs. The nucleotides read TGTGCCAGCAGCTTACAGGACATCCGAACGACTGAAGCTTTCTTT. Its coded protein is CASSLQDIRTTEAFF.